This TCR beta chain stems from a study of blood T cell repertoires in COVID-19. The overall study: PBMCs, B-cell-depleted T cells, or T cells were the source of the cDNA or gDNA that made up the material.

There are 17 residues in the CDR3. The J segment lost 7 bases and the V segment lost 5 bases, leaving 14 bases of the junction unmatched. Germline CDR1 reads SGHVS; CDR2 reads FNYEAQ. This clone appeared once. Libraries were prepared by immunoSEQ multiplex PCR; TCRdb keeps only in-frame clonotypes and omits some of them. The repertoire holds about 320,000 clones, with roughly 90% as singletons. The chain is built from TRBV7-6 and TRBJ2-1; 10 bases line up with TRBD1. Sequences were obtained from PBMCs or T cells enriched from blood (not recorded which). The source of this sequence is a man aged 55 to 70 who had recovered from COVID-19. CDR3 protein: CASSKSNLWDRGNEQFF. CDR3 coding DNA: TGTGCCAGCAGCAAGTCCAACCTGTGGGACAGGGGAAATGAGCAGTTCTTC.